There are many counts of the clone carrying this T cell receptor beta chain. Its target is not known. These data belong to a study of response to subunit inactivated influenza vaccine. Study-wide results and limits: Each seasonal influenza vaccination recruits few new T cells, the authors suggested.

From the RT-PCR reads, TCRdb called clonotypes with MiXCR, one entry per CDR3 protein. The repertoire holds 300,000 to 350,000 distinct CDR3 sequences, with roughly a fifth as singletons. The CDR3 sequence is 14 residues long. V was pared by 5 bases and J by 8 bases, with 7 bases of the junction left unmatched. Germline CDR1 reads SEHNR; CDR2 reads FQNEAQ (reference sequence). Here the sequenced sample was PBMCs from blood, taken less than 22 months after vaccination. This chain connects TRBV7-9 to TRBJ1-4, with 8 nucleotides matching TRBD1. The origin of this receptor is a man aged 50 to 69 who received an inactivated influenza vaccine. The CDR3 DNA reads as TGTGCCAGCAGCCAAGGACAGGGTCGAGAAAAACTGTTTTTT. Translating gives CASSQGQGREKLFF.